These 5 T cell receptor beta chains originate from one sample sequenced in a study of cytomegalovirus exposure and HLA in healthy donors. The repertoire was sequenced with immunoSEQ multiplex PCR; TCRdb's copy has only in-frame clones and lacks some. The top ten hold 4.4% of the sample, which has tens of thousands of clones, around 96% seen once. The sample comprised PBMCs. The receptor source for this set is a young man in good health and CMV-seropositive.

The count of this clone is one. The chain couples TRBV18 to TRBJ1-1; D is possibly TRBD1 (6 bases). The V end was cut by 2 bases, the J end by 6 bases, with 10 bases between. Looked up from germline, CDR1 is KGHSH and CDR2 is LQKENI. This CDR3 has 13 residues. In DNA, the CDR3 is TGTGCCAGCTCACCAGAGCCAGGGGCTGAAGCTTTCTTT. Translating it yields CASSPEPGAEAFF. Together with reference TRBV18 and TRBJ1-1, the CDR3 gives the full variable domain: NAGVMQNPRHLVRRRGQEARLRCSPMKGHSHVYWYRQLPEEGLKFMVYLQKENIIDESGMPKERFSAEFPKEGPSILRIQQVVRGDSAAYFCASSPEPGAEAFFGQGTRLTVV.

This clone appeared a single time. V usage is TRBV2 and J usage is TRBJ2-5, with TRBD2 identical over 8 bases. Germline V gives CDR1 SNHLY, CDR2 FYNNEI. J gave up 1 base and V 7 bases, and 2 bases lay outside the gene matches. This CDR3 has 13 amino acids. DNA for the CDR3: TGTGCCAGCACTAGCGGGTTCCAAGAGACCCAGTACTTC. The encoded protein is CASTSGFQETQYF.

V gene TRBV19 combines with J gene TRBJ2-7; TRBD1 aligns across 7 bases. V dropped 10 bases and J dropped 3; count of bases not matched to a gene: 15. CDR1 and CDR2 (germline): LNHDA, SQIVND (reference sequence). The CDR3 covers 15 residues. The CDR3 here is CATSSLRTGNYEQYF. For the CDR3, the DNA is TGTGCCACCTCGTCACTTCGGACAGGCAACTACGAGCAGTACTTC.

The V and J genes are TRBV5-1 and TRBJ1-1; D perhaps matches TRBD1 (6 bases). V shed 3 bases and J shed 1 base, with 10 bases lying between them. The CDR3 spans 14 residues. Looked up from germline, CDR1 is SGHRS and CDR2 is YFSETQ. CDR3 region: CASSYWTENTEAFF. DNA of the CDR3: TGCGCCAGCAGCTATTGGACAGAGAACACTGAAGCTTTCTTT.

The chain has TRBV2 and TRBJ2-7, with D perhaps TRBD1 (5 bases). CDR3 size: 14 residues. Germline V CDR1 and CDR2: SNHLY, FYNNEI. The V end lost 1 base, the J end lost 6 bases, and 13 bases lay between the germline ends. This chain's CDR3 is CASSEGGPGAEQYF. The CDR3 DNA reads TGTGCCAGCAGTGAAGGTGGACCTGGGGCCGAGCAGTACTTC.